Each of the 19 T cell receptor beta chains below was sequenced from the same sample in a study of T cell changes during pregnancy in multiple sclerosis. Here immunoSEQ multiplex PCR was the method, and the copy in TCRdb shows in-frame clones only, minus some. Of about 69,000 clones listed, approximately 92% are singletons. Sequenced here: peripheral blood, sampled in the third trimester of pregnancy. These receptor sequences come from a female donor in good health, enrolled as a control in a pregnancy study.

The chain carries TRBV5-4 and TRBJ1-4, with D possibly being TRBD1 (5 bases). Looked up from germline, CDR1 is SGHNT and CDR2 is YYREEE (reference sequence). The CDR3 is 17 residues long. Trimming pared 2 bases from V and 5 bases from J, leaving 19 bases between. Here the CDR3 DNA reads TGTGCCAGCAGCTTTGCCGAACAACAGGCGATAAATGAAAAACTGTTTTTT. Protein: CASSFAEQQAINEKLFF.

CDR3 loop: CASSHPTGLGDTQYF. In DNA, the CDR3 is TGTGCCAGCTCACACCCGACAGGTTTAGGAGATACGCAGTATTTT. J is TRBJ2-3 and V is TRBV18; tentatively, D is TRBD1 (6 bases). Germline loops: CDR1 KGHSH, CDR2 LQKENI. The V and J ends lost 4 bases and 5 bases respectively, with 16 bases between them. This CDR3 region has 15 residues.

Here the CDR3 reads CASRRTTGGMGTEAFF. The CDR3 nucleotides read TGTGCCAGCAGGCGTACTACGGGGGGGATGGGCACTGAAGCTTTCTTT. This chain uses TRBV11-2 with TRBJ1-1, with TRBD1 as a possible D gene (5 bases). Trimming removed 6 bases from V and 4 bases from J, with 21 bases in between. There are 16 residues in the CDR3. Germline CDR1 reads SGHAT; CDR2 reads FQNNGV.

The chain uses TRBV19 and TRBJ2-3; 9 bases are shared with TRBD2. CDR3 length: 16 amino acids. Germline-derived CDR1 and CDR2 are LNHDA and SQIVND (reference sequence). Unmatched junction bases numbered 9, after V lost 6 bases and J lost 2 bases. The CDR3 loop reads CASRAWTSEFTDTQYF. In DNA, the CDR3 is TGTGCCAGTAGGGCTTGGACTAGCGAGTTCACAGATACGCAGTATTTT.

The CDR3 spells CASSLVLSGSVGTQYF. The CDR3 DNA reads TGTGCCAGCAGCTTAGTTCTTAGCGGGAGCGTGGGGACCCAGTACTTC. The genes are TRBV11-2 and TRBJ2-5; 9 bases fit TRBD2. Germline CDR1 SGHAT, CDR2 FQNNGV. V trimming: 1 base; J trimming: 7 bases; junction bases outside the gene matches: 10. The CDR3 spans 16 residues.

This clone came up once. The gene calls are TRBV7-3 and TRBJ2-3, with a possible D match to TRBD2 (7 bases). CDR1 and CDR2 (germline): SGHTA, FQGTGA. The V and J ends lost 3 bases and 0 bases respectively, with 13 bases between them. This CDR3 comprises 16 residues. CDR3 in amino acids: CASSFSGGASTDTQYF. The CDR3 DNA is TGTGCCAGCAGCTTTTCGGGGGGCGCGAGCACAGATACGCAGTATTTT.

The CDR3 reads CASSRRTSEREQFF. The CDR3 bases are TGTGCCAGCAGTCGCCGCACGAGCGAGCGAGAGCAGTTCTTC. The chain has TRBV27 and TRBJ2-1; D remains unclear. V lost 5 bases, J lost 10 bases, and 18 bases lay in between. The CDR3 length is 14 residues. Looked up from germline, CDR1 is MNHEY and CDR2 is SMNVEV (reference sequence).

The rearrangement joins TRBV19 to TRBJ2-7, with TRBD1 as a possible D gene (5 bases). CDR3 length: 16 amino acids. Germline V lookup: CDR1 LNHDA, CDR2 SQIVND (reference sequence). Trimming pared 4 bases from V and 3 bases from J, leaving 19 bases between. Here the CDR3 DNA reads TGTGCCAGTAGTAATACAGGTCGGAAGTGGCACTACGAGCAGTACTTC. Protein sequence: CASSNTGRKWHYEQYF.

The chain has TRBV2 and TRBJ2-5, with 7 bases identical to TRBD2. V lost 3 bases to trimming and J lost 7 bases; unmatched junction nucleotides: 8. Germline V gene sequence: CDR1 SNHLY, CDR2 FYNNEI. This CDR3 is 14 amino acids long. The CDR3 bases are TGTGCCAGCAGTGATGTTTCTGGGGGGGGGACCCAGTACTTC. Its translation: CASSDVSGGGTQYF.

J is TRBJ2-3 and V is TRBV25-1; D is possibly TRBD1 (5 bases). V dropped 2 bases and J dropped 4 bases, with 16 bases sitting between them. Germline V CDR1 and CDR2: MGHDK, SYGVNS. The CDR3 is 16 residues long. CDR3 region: CASSEHSGFVADTQYF. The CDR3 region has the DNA TGTGCCAGCAGTGAACACTCAGGGTTTGTGGCAGATACGCAGTATTTT.

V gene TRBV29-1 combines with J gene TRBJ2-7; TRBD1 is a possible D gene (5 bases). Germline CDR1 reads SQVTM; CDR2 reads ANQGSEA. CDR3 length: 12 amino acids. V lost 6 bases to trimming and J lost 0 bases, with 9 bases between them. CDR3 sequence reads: CSVGDSSYEQYF. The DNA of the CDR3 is TGCAGCGTAGGAGACAGCTCCTACGAGCAGTACTTC.

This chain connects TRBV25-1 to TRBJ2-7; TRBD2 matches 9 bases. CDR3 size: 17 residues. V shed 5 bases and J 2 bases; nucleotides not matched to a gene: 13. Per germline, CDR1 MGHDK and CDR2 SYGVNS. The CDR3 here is CASSLNRLADTTYEQYF. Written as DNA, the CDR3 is TGTGCCAGCAGTCTCAATCGACTAGCGGATACAACCTACGAGCAGTACTTC.

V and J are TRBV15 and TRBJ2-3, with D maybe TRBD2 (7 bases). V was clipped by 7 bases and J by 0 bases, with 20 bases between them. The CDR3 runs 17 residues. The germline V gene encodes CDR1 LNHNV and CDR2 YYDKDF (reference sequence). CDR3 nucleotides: TGTGCCACCACCAAGTCATTCGCGGGGGCCAGCACAGATACGCAGTATTTT. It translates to CATTKSFAGASTDTQYF.

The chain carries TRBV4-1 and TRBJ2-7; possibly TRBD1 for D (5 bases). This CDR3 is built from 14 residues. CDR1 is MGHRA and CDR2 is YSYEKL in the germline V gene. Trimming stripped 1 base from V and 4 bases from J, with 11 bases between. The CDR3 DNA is TGCGCCAGCAGCCAAGGGGGCCTGGAATACGAGCAGTACTTC. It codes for CASSQGGLEYEQYF.

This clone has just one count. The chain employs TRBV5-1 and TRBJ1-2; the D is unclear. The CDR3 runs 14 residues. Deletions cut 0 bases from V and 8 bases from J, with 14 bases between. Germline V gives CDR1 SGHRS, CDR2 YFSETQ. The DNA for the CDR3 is TGCGCCAGCAGCTTGGTCGACCCCACGGGAGGCTACACCTTC. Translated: CASSLVDPTGGYTF.

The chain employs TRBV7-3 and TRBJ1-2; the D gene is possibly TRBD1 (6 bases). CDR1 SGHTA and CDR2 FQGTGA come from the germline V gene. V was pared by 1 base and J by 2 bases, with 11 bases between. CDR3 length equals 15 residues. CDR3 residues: CASSLSSGTNYGYTF. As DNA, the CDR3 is TGTGCCAGCAGCTTAAGTAGCGGGACAAACTATGGCTACACCTTC.

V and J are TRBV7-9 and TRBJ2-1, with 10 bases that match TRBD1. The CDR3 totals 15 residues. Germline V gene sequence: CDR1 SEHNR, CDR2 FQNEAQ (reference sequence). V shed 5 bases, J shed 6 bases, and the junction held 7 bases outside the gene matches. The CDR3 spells CASSDRGRGANEQFF. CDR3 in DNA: TGTGCCAGCAGCGACAGGGGGCGCGGGGCCAATGAGCAGTTCTTC.

CDR3: CASSYRQGDGYTF. CDR3 in DNA: TGCGCCAGCAGCTATAGACAGGGGGATGGCTACACCTTC. The V call is TRBV5-1, the J call TRBJ1-2; the match to TRBD1 covers 9 bases. The V segment lost 3 bases and the J segment 6 bases; nucleotides outside the gene matches: 3. Germline V CDR1 and CDR2: SGHRS, YFSETQ. The CDR3 runs to 13 residues.

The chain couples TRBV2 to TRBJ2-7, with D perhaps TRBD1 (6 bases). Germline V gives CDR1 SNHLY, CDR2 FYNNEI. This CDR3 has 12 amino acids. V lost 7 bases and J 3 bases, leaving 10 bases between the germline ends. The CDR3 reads CASNSDSYEQYF. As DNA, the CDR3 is TGTGCCAGCAACTCGGACAGCTACGAGCAGTACTTC. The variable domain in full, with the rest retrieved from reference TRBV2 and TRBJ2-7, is EPEVTQTPSHQVTQMGQEVILRCVPISNHLYFYWYRQILGQKVEFLVSFYNNEISEKSEIFDDQFSVERPDGSNFTLKIRSTKLEDSAMYFCASNSDSYEQYFGPGTRLTVT.